This T cell receptor (beta chain) was captured in a study of T cell responses to AZD1222 COVID-19 vaccine. Notes on this clone: Its antigen is not known.

Germline CDR1 SGHRS, CDR2 YFSETQ. V lost 4 bases and J lost 4, with 14 bases in between. CDR3 size: 14 residues. Study-wide results and caveats: Vaccination with two AZD1222 doses was followed by a rise in Spike-specific TCR breadth and depth. Dominant at 160-218 and 743-854, vaccine-associated CD4 TCRs also spanned spike.

Measured with immunoSEQ multiplex PCR; TCRdb has only the in-frame clones, and not every one. This table holds roughly 100,000 clones, around 90% found once. The sample consisted of peripheral blood, taken on day 0 of AZD1222 vaccination. The source is an adult in good health. The rearrangement links TRBV5-1 to TRBJ1-2; D may be TRBD1 (5 bases). The CDR3 spells CASSPYGGVYGYTF. The CDR3 DNA reads TGCGCCAGCAGCCCCTATGGGGGGGTCTATGGCTACACCTTC.